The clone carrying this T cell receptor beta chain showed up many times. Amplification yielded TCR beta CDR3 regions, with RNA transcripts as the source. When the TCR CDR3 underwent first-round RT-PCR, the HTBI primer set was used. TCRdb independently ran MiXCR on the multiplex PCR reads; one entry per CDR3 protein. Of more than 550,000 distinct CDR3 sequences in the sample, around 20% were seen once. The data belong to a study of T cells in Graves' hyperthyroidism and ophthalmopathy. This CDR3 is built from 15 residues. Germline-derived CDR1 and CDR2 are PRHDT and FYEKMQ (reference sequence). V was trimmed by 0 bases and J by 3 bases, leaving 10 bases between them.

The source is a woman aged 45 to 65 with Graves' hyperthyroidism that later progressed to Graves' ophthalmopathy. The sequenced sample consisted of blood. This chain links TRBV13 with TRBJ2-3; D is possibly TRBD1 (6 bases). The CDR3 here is CASSLGGAETDTQYF. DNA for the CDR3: TGTGCCAGCAGCTTAGGGGGGGCTGAGACAGATACGCAGTATTTT.